This T cell receptor (beta chain) was obtained from a study of cytomegalovirus exposure and HLA in healthy donors. About the research overall: A previous analysis identified 95 million to 140 million unique TCR beta sequences derived from 180 million or so T cells.

Study-wide results and caveats: TCR beta V- and J-gene trimming, according to a later analysis, was linked to a missense DCLRE1C variant.

The primer mix had 60 Vbeta and 13 Jbeta primers. Assay used: immunoSEQ multiplex PCR; TCRdb lists only in-frame clones, some missing. The sample lists about 110,000 clones, roughly 77% occurring once. The V gene lost 3 bases and the J gene lost 4 bases, with 15 bases spanning the gap. Germline V CDR1 and CDR2: SGHRS, YFSETQ. This CDR3 contains 15 residues. Healthy bone marrow donors made up the donor group. In the case of this clone: Its antigen is not identified.

This receptor was taken from a man aged 35 to 55 in good health and CMV-seronegative. The chain is built from TRBV5-1 and TRBJ2-3, with D perhaps matching TRBD2 (5 bases). The material sequenced was PBMCs. CDR3 in DNA: TGCGCCAGCAGCTCGCTGGGAGCCCCTCCAGATACGCAGTATTTT. It encodes CASSSLGAPPDTQYF. The full variable domain, completed using reference TRBV5-1 and TRBJ2-3, is KAGVTQTPRYLIKTRGQQVTLSCSPISGHRSVSWYQQTPGQGLQFLFEYFSETQRNKGNFPGRFSGRQFSNSRSEMNVSTLELGDSALYLCASSSLGAPPDTQYFGPGTRLTVL.